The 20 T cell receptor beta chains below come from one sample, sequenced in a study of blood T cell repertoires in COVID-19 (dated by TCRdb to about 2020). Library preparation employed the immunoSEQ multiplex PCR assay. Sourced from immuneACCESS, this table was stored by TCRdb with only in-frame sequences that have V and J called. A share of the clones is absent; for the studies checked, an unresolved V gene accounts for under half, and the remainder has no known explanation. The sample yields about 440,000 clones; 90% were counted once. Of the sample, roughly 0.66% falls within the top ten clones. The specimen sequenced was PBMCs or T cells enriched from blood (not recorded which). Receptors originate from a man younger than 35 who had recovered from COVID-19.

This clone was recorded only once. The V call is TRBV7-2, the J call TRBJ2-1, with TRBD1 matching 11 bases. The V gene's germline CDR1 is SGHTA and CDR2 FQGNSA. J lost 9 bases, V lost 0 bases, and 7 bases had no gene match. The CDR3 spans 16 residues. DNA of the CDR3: TGTGCCAGCAGCTTAGCGCTAGGACAGGGGGCGGGTGAGCAGTTCTTC. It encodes CASSLALGQGAGEQFF.

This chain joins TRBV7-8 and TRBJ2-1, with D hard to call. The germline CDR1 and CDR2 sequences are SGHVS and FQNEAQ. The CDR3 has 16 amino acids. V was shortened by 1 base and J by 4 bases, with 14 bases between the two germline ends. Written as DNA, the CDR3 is TGTGCCAGCAGCTTAGATGCGGCGGAACCGTACAATGAGCAGTTCTTC. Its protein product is CASSLDAAEPYNEQFF.

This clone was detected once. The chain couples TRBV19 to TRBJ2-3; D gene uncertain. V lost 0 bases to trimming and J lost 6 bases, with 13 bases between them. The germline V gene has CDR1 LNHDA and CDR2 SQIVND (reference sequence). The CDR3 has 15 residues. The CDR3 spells CASSIDWLPRDTQYF. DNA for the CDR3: TGTGCCAGTAGTATAGACTGGCTCCCGCGGGATACGCAGTATTTT.

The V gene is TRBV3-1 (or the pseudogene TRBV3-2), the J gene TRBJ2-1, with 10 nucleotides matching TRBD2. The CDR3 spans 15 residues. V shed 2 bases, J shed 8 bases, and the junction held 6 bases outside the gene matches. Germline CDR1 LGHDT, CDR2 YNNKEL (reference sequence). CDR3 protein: CASSQLAGALDEQFF. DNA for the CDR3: TGTGCCAGCAGCCAACTAGCGGGAGCGCTAGATGAGCAGTTCTTC.

CDR3 region: CAISRGHEQFF. The CDR3 DNA sequence: TGTGCCATCTCTAGGGGTCATGAGCAGTTCTTC. The J gene is TRBJ2-1, the V gene TRBV3-1 (or the pseudogene TRBV3-2); the D gene is possibly TRBD1 (5 bases). The germline CDR1 and CDR2 sequences are LGHDT and YNNKEL (reference sequence). V shed 10 bases and J shed 8 bases, with 12 bases lying between them. The CDR3 spans 11 residues.

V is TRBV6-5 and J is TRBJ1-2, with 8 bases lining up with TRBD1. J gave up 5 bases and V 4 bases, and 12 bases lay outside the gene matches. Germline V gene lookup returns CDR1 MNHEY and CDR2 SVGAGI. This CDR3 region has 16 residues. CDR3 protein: CASSSPDRAKGYGYTF. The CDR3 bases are TGTGCCAGCAGTTCCCCGGACAGGGCAAAAGGGTATGGCTACACCTTC.

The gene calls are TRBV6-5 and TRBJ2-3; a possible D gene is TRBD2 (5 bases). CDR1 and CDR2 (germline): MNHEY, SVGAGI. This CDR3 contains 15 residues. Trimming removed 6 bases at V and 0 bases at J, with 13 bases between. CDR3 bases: TGTGCCAGCAGGAAAGGAGGATCAAGCACAGATACGCAGTATTTT. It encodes CASRKGGSSTDTQYF.

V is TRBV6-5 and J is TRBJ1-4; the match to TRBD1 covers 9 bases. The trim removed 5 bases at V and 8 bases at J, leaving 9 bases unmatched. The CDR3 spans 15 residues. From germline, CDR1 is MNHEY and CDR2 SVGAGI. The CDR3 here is CASSPGQGLGEKLFF. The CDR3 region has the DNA TGTGCCAGCAGTCCGGGACAGGGATTGGGGGAAAAACTGTTTTTT.

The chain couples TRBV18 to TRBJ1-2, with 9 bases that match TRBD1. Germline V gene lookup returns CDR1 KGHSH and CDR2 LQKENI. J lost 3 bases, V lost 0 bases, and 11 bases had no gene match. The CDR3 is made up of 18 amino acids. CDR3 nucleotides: TGTGCCAGCTCACCACCGTCAGTGGGACAGGGCTTTCACTATGGCTACACCTTC. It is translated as CASSPPSVGQGFHYGYTF. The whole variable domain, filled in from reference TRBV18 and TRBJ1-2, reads NAGVMQNPRHLVRRRGQEARLRCSPMKGHSHVYWYRQLPEEGLKFMVYLQKENIIDESGMPKERFSAEFPKEGPSILRIQQVVRGDSAAYFCASSPPSVGQGFHYGYTFGSGTRLTVV.

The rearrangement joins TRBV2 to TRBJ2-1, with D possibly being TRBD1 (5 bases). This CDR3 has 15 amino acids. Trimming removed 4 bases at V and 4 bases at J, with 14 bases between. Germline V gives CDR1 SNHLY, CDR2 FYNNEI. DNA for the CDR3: TGTGCCAGCAGTGTGCAGGGCTTGACTTACAATGAGCAGTTCTTC. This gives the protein CASSVQGLTYNEQFF.

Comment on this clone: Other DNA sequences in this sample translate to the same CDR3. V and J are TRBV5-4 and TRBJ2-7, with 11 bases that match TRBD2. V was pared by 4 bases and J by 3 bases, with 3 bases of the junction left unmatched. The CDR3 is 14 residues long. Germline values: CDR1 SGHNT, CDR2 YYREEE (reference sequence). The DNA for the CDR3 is TGTGCCAGCAGCCTGGGACTAGCGGTCTACGAGCAGTACTTC. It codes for CASSLGLAVYEQYF.

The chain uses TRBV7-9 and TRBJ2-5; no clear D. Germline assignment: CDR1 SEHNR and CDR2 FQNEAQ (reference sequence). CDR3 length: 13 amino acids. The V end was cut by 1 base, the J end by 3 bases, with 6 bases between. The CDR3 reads CASSLVRKETQYF. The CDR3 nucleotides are TGTGCCAGCAGCTTAGTGCGGAAAGAGACCCAGTACTTC.

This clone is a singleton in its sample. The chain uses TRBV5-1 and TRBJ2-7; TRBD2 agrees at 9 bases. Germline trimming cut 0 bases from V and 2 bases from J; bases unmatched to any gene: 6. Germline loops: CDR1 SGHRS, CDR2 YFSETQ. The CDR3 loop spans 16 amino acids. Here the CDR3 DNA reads TGCGCCAGCAGCTTGGGTGCGGCTAGCGGGGCCTACGAGCAGTACTTC. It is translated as CASSLGAASGAYEQYF.

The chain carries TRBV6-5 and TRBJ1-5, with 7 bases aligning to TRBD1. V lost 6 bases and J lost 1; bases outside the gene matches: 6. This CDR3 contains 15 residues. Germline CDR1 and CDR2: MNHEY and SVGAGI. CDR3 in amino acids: CASRTGSSSNQPQHF. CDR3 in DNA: TGTGCCAGCAGGACAGGGAGTAGCAGCAATCAGCCCCAGCATTTT.

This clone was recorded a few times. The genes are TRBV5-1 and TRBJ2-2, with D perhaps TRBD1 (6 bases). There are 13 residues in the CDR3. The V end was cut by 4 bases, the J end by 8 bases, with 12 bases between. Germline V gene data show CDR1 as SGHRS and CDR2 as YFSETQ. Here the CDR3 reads CASSQQGRGELFF. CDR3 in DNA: TGCGCCAGCAGCCAACAGGGCCGAGGGGAGCTGTTTTTT.

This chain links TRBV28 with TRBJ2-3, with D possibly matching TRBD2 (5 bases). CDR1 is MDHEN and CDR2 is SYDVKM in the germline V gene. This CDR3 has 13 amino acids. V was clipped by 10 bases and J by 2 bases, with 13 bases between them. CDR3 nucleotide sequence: TGTGCCACAACCCCGGGGTTCACAGATACGCAGTATTTT. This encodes CATTPGFTDTQYF.

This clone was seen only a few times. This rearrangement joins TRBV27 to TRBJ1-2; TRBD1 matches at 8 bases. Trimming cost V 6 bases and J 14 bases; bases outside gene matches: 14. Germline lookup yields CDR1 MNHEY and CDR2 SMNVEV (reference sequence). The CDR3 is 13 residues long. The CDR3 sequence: CASRGPGQVTHTF. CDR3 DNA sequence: TGTGCCAGCAGGGGACCGGGACAGGTTACCCATACCTTC.

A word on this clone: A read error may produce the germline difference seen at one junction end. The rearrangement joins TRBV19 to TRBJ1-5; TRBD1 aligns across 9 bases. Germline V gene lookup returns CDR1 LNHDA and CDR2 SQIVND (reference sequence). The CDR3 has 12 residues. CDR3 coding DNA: TGTGCCAGTAGTCCAACCACGGGACAGGGCTATTTT. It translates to CASSPTTGQGYF.

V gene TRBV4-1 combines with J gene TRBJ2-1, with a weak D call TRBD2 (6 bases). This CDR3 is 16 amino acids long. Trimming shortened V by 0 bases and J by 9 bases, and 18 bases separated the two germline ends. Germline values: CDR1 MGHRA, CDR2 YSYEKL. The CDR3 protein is CASSQERGPEGGEQFF. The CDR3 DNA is TGCGCCAGCAGCCAAGAACGCGGGCCGGAGGGTGGTGAGCAGTTCTTC.

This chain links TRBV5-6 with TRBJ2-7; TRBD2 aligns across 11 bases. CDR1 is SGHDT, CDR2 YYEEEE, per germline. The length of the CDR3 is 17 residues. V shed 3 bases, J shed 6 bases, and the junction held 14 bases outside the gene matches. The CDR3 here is CASSSPSPGLAAVEQYF. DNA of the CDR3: TGTGCCAGCAGCTCCCCATCCCCGGGACTAGCGGCTGTCGAGCAGTACTTC.